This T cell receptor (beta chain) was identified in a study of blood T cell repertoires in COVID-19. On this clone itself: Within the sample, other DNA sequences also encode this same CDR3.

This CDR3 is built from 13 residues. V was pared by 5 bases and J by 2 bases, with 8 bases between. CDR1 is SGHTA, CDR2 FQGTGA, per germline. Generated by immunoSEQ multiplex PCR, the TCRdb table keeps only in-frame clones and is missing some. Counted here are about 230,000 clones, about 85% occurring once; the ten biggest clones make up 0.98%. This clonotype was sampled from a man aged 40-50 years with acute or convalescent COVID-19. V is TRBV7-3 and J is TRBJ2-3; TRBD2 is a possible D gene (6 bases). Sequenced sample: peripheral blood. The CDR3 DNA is TGTGCCAGCAGCCGGGACTTCACAGATACGCAGTATTTT. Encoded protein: CASSRDFTDTQYF.